A single sample gave rise to the 25 T cell receptor beta chains below, sequenced in a study of breast tumors, draining lymph nodes, adjacent tissues. The lymph nodes were axillary draining lymph nodes from breast cancer patients. TCRdb re-called the multiplex PCR reads with MiXCR, one entry per CDR3 protein. The data show about 230,000 distinct CDR3 sequences, approximately 31% seen once. Sequencing used axillary lymph node tissue. These receptors were obtained from a female donor with breast cancer. Some clones in this sample may be carry-over from other donors' samples.

In this sample, this clonotype turned up once. The chain links TRBV20-1 to TRBJ1-6, with 7 bases identical to TRBD1. The CDR3 spans 14 residues. Per the germline V gene, CDR1 is DFQATT and CDR2 is SNEGSKA (reference sequence). Unmatched junction bases numbered 6, after V lost 3 bases and J lost 7 bases. Here the CDR3 DNA reads TGCAGTGCTAGGGAGGGACAGAGGAATTCACCCCTCCACTTT. Translated, it gives CSAREGQRNSPLHF.

The chain has TRBV6-5 and TRBJ2-1, with 7 bases lining up with TRBD2. CDR1 and CDR2 from the germline V gene are MNHEY and SVGAGI. The CDR3 sequence is 16 residues long. Germline trimming cut 6 bases from V and 5 bases from J; bases unmatched to any gene: 13. CDR3: CASSDRTSGENNEQFF. The CDR3 DNA reads as TGTGCCAGCAGCGACCGGACTAGTGGGGAAAACAATGAGCAGTTCTTC.

This clonotype was seen repeatedly, ten times or more. V usage is TRBV14 and J usage is TRBJ2-7; D gene unclear. V was pared by 1 base and J by 2 bases, with 9 bases between. The CDR3 runs 14 residues. Germline V gives CDR1 SGHDN, CDR2 FVKESK. The CDR3, as DNA: TGTGCCAGCAGCCAAGCCTTTCCCGCCTACGAGCAGTACTTC. Its protein product is CASSQAFPAYEQYF.

This clonotype was observed at least ten times. This rearrangement joins TRBV4-1 to TRBJ2-7, with 7 bases lining up with TRBD2. This CDR3 has 17 residues. Germline-derived CDR1 and CDR2 are MGHRA and YSYEKL. J gave up 3 bases and V 1 base, and 12 bases lay outside the gene matches. CDR3 DNA: TGCGCCAGCAGCCAAGTTCCCAGCGGGATAATCGTCTACGAGCAGTACTTC. This translates into CASSQVPSGIIVYEQYF.

This clonotype has at least ten counts. The V gene is TRBV7-9, the J gene TRBJ1-4, with D unclear. V lost 0 bases and J lost 5, with 16 bases in between. The CDR3 sequence is 17 residues long. Per germline, CDR1 SEHNR and CDR2 FQNEAQ (reference sequence). CDR3 DNA sequence: TGTGCCAGCAGCTTAGCAGGGTATCAACGAGGCAATGAAAAACTGTTTTTT. This translates into CASSLAGYQRGNEKLFF. The whole variable domain, filled in from reference TRBV7-9 and TRBJ1-4, reads DTGVSQNPRHKITKRGQNVTFRCDPISEHNRLYWYRQTLGQGPEFLTYFQNEAQLEKSRLLSDRFSAERPKGSFSTLEIQRTEQGDSAMYLCASSLAGYQRGNEKLFFGSGTQLSVL.

A few counts support this clonotype. This may stem from a read error, because a much larger clone lies one nucleotide away. The rearrangement joins TRBV5-5 to TRBJ1-2; a weak D match, TRBD1 (5 bases). CDR3 length: 16 amino acids. The V gene lost 4 bases and the J gene lost 4 bases, with 20 bases spanning the gap. Looked up from germline, CDR1 is SGHKS and CDR2 is YYEKEE (reference sequence). The CDR3 is CASSRDLAGILYGYTF. The CDR3 DNA sequence: TGTGCCAGCAGCCGGGACCTTGCCGGGATCCTCTATGGCTACACCTTC.

This clonotype occurred once. The rearrangement uses TRBV14 and TRBJ2-5; D gene unclear. With 1 base removed from V and 7 bases from J, the gap between germline ends came to 13 bases. Germline assignment: CDR1 SGHDN and CDR2 FVKESK. The CDR3 is 14 amino acids. The CDR3 loop reads CASSQVRQTGTQYF. CDR3 bases: TGTGCCAGCAGCCAAGTGAGACAAACCGGGACCCAGTACTTC.

In its sample, this clonotype was seen many times. The rearrangement links TRBV20-1 to TRBJ1-3; 7 nucleotides match TRBD1. The germline gives CDR1 DFQATT, CDR2 SNEGSKA (reference sequence). The CDR3 extends over 12 amino acids. The DNA for the CDR3 is TGCGCCCACAGGGGTCCTGGAAACACCATATATTTT. It is translated as CAHRGPGNTIYF.

CDR3 nucleotide sequence: TGTGCCAGCAGCTTGGGATACATCACAGATACGCAGACCCAGTACTTC. It codes for CASSLGYITDTQTQYF. The rearrangement joins TRBV5-6 to TRBJ2-5; D unresolved. The CDR3 extends over 16 amino acids. Per germline, CDR1 SGHDT and CDR2 YYEEEE. Trimming shortened V by 0 bases and J by 6 bases, and 18 bases separated the two germline ends.

The genes are TRBV7-2 and TRBJ2-3; D assignment may be TRBD1 or TRBD2 (5 bases each). This CDR3 is 15 amino acids long. Germline assignment: CDR1 SGHTA and CDR2 FQGNSA. V lost 5 bases and J 1 base, leaving 13 bases between the germline ends. CDR3 sequence: CASSRQGRRTDTQYF. The CDR3 DNA sequence: TGTGCCAGCAGCCGCCAGGGACGACGCACAGATACGCAGTATTTT.

The CDR3 sequence: CASSPLGGAGNGYTF. The CDR3 DNA sequence: TGTGCCAGCAGTCCACTGGGGGGCGCGGGAAATGGCTACACCTTC. The chain couples TRBV7-2 to TRBJ1-2; possible D gene TRBD1, 6 bases. Germline V lookup: CDR1 SGHTA, CDR2 FQGNSA. The length of the CDR3 is 15 residues. Deletions cut 6 bases from V and 6 bases from J, with 20 bases between.

Many counts were recorded for this clonotype. The V gene is TRBV7-2, the J gene TRBJ1-5; D is undetermined. V was cut by 5 bases and J by 5 bases, with 10 bases left in between. CDR1 is SGHTA, CDR2 FQGNSA, per germline. The CDR3 sequence is 13 residues long. The CDR3 is CASSPGRDQPQHF. In DNA, the CDR3 is TGTGCCAGCAGCCCGGGGAGGGATCAGCCCCAGCATTTT.

There are a few counts of this clonotype. This chain connects TRBV12-3 or TRBV12-4 to TRBJ2-7; the match to TRBD2 covers 9 bases. The CDR3 is made up of 15 amino acids. Trimming removed 5 bases from V and 6 bases from J; junction bases left unmatched: 11. The CDR3 loop reads CASSELPGLAREQYF. Here the CDR3 DNA reads TGTGCCAGCAGTGAGCTCCCGGGACTAGCTCGCGAGCAGTACTTC.

The CDR3 loop reads CASSQDRGVRSYEQYF. Here the CDR3 DNA reads TGTGCCAGCAGCCAAGATCGCGGGGTCCGCTCCTACGAGCAGTACTTC. The genes are TRBV4-2 and TRBJ2-7; perhaps TRBD2 as D (6 bases). V lost 0 bases, J lost 0 bases, and 12 bases lay in between. Germline values: CDR1 LGHNA, CDR2 YNFKEQ. This CDR3 has 16 amino acids.

The gene calls are TRBV19 and TRBJ1-4, with 7 positions matching TRBD1. J lost 7 bases, V lost 9 bases, and 11 bases had no gene match. The CDR3 runs to 14 residues. Germline V gene sequence: CDR1 LNHDA, CDR2 SQIVND (reference sequence). The CDR3 loop is CARVGGQDFEKLFF. CDR3 DNA sequence: TGTGCCAGAGTCGGAGGACAGGATTTTGAAAAACTGTTTTTT. The full variable domain, with the rest looked up from reference TRBV19 and TRBJ1-4, is DGGITQSPKYLFRKEGQNVTLSCEQNLNHDAMYWYRQDPGQGLRLIYYSQIVNDFQKGDIAEGYSVSREKKESFPLTVTSAQKNPTAFYLCARVGGQDFEKLFFGSGTQLSVL.

The chain has TRBV20-1 and TRBJ1-6, with a tentative D call TRBD1 (6 bases). The CDR3 spans 14 residues. In germline, CDR1 is DFQATT, CDR2 SNEGSKA (reference sequence). V was cut by 1 base and J by 10 bases, with 14 bases left in between. The CDR3 protein is CSARADSPSSPLHF. The CDR3 nucleotides read TGCAGTGCTAGAGCGGACAGTCCAAGCTCACCCCTCCACTTT.

The chain joins TRBV20-1 to TRBJ2-3, with 9 bases identical to TRBD2. The germline gives CDR1 DFQATT, CDR2 SNEGSKA (reference sequence). V lost 5 bases and J lost 8; bases outside the gene matches: 11. This CDR3 spans 14 amino acids. The CDR3 spells CSASDSGSKATQYF. The CDR3, as DNA: TGCAGTGCTTCTGATAGCGGGAGTAAAGCTACGCAGTATTTT.

Comments on this clonotype: One junction end disagrees with the germline gene, perhaps due to a read error. The chain uses TRBV7-3 and TRBJ2-1; TRBD2 might be the D (6 bases). Per the germline V gene, CDR1 is SGHTA and CDR2 is FQGTGA. This CDR3 has 17 residues. CDR3 sequence (DNA): TGTGCCAGCAGCTTCTCCCCCTCTAGCGACTCCTACAATGGGCAGTTCTTT. Translating it yields CASSFSPSSDSYNGQFF. The whole variable domain, remainder taken from reference TRBV7-3 and TRBJ2-1, is GAGVSQTPSNKVTEKGKYVELRCDPISGHTALYWYRQSLGQGPEFLIYFQGTGAADDSGLPNDRFFAVRPEGSVSTLKIQRTERGDSAVYLCASSFSPSSDSYNGQFFGPGTRLTVL.

This clonotype has a count of ten or more. This chain joins TRBV6-5 and TRBJ2-7, with a possible D match to TRBD2 (6 bases). Trimming stripped 1 base from V and 4 bases from J, with 17 bases between. The CDR3 covers 16 residues. Germline V gene lookup returns CDR1 MNHEY and CDR2 SVGAGI. The CDR3 loop is CASSYFAGTPGYEQYF. CDR3 bases: TGTGCCAGCAGTTACTTTGCAGGGACTCCTGGGTACGAGCAGTACTTC.

This clonotype was observed many times. The chain couples TRBV7-3 to TRBJ2-3, with 10 bases lining up with TRBD2. With 2 bases clipped from V and 4 bases from J, the junction kept 0 bases outside the gene matches. Germline V gene data show CDR1 as SGHTA and CDR2 as FQGTGA. The CDR3 is made up of 14 amino acids. The CDR3 region is CASSLLAGADTQYF. CDR3 bases: TGTGCCAGCAGCTTACTAGCGGGAGCAGATACGCAGTATTTT.

This clonotype was counted ten times or more. V and J are TRBV7-9 and TRBJ2-2, with TRBD2 matching over 9 bases. The CDR3 is 15 residues long. CDR1 is SEHNR, CDR2 FQNEAQ, per germline (reference sequence). The junction had 9 bases not matched to a gene; V was cut back by 7 bases and J by 6 bases. CDR3 nucleotide sequence: TGTGCCAGCACCATCGGGCGGGAGGGGGCCGGGGAGCTGTTTTTT. This translates into CASTIGREGAGELFF.

This clonotype was detected many times. V gene TRBV7-9 combines with J gene TRBJ2-3; D call uncertain. Germline-derived CDR1 and CDR2 are SEHNR and FQNEAQ (reference sequence). The V gene lost 5 bases and the J gene lost 5 bases, with 8 bases spanning the gap. The length of the CDR3 is 12 residues. DNA of the CDR3: TGTGCCAGCAGCCCAGAGGAAGATACGCAGTATTTT. This sequence encodes CASSPEEDTQYF.

This clonotype showed up many times. For the CDR3, the DNA is TGTGCCAGCAGCTACAGGGTCGAGGCTGGGGCCAACGTCCTGACTTTC. It is translated as CASSYRVEAGANVLTF. This sequence joins TRBV7-9 and TRBJ2-6; D may be TRBD1 (6 bases). Germline CDR1 SEHNR, CDR2 FQNEAQ (reference sequence). CDR3 length equals 16 residues. V was clipped by 4 bases and J by 2 bases, with 12 bases between them.

Comments on this clonotype: The conserved phenylalanine or tryptophan is not found at the CDR3 terminus, so this likely reflects a read error. The chain carries TRBV19 and TRBJ1-2, with D possibly TRBD1 on 6 matching bases. Germline CDR1 and CDR2: LNHDA and SQIVND (reference sequence). Trimming removed 5 bases at V and 0 bases at J, with 16 bases between. The CDR3 runs to 16 residues. CDR3 bases: TGTGCCAGTAGTGTCCGGACAGCCCTCTCTAACTATGGCTACACCTCC. This gives the protein CASSVRTALSNYGYTS.

The gene calls are TRBV18 and TRBJ2-7; D might be TRBD2 (5 bases). The CDR3 has 15 amino acids. Germline CDR1 KGHSH, CDR2 LQKENI. With 3 bases removed from V and 2 bases from J, the gap between germline ends came to 14 bases. CDR3 loop: CASSPQSTTTYEQYF. The CDR3 coding sequence is TGTGCCAGCTCACCTCAGTCGACTACTACCTACGAGCAGTACTTC.